This T cell receptor beta chain was observed in a study of blood T cell repertoires in COVID-19. Study overall: Samples of COVID-19 (acute and convalescent) were obtained from the United States, Italy and Spain. From T cells, B-cell-depleted T cells, or PBMCs came the material, which was cDNA or gDNA.

As processed by the authors: Amplified reference gene primers provided the basis for estimating nucleated cell counts. Profiling relied on immunoSEQ multiplex PCR, and the TCRdb table lists in-frame clones only, not all of them. V and J calls and clone size are those listed in that table; D and trimming were worked out from the DNA. The sample has around 140,000 clones, around 87% seen once. The length of the CDR3 is 14 residues. From germline, CDR1 is SGHNT and CDR2 YYREEE (reference sequence). V was clipped by 5 bases and J by 5 bases; unmatched bases: 10. This clone has a single count. The sequence was collected from an older man with active COVID-19. The sequenced sample was peripheral blood. The rearrangement links TRBV5-4 to TRBJ2-7; 7 bases match TRBD2. As DNA, the CDR3 is TGTGCCAGCAGTGCCGGGACTAAACCCCACGAGCAGTACTTC. Translation: CASSAGTKPHEQYF. Variable domain in full (rest from reference TRBV5-4 and TRBJ2-7): ETGVTQSPTHLIKTRGQQVTLRCSSQSGHNTVSWYQQALGQGPQFIFQYYREEENGRGNFPPRFSGLQFPNYSSELNVNALELDDSALYLCASSAGTKPHEQYFGPGTRLTVT.